The clone carrying this T cell receptor (beta chain) was seen only a few times. Its matching antigen is unknown. It may be a read error: a sequence one base away is much more abundant. V lost 8 bases, J lost 3 bases, and 17 bases lay in between. The CDR3 sequence is 15 residues long. These data are taken from a study of blood T cells in healthy people across ages. Aged roughly 6 to 90, donors were systemically healthy Caucasians from Russia. General observations from the study: Higher diversity, along with more naive CD4+ cells, distinguished long-lived donors from aged donors. Diversity figures based on one million T cells were deemed too low.

Primed by a sample-barcoded 5' primer and a J-beta primer mix, a second PCR proceeded for about 7 to 11 cycles. A template-switch adaptor with 12 random nucleotides tagged each cDNA molecule. TCRdb redid the calling of the 5' RACE reads with MiXCR, one entry per CDR3 protein. The sample consists of 550,000 to 650,000 distinct CDR3 sequences, less than 35% of them appearing once. The sequenced material came from blood. The TCR was taken from a woman older than 75 in good health. The V gene is TRBV12-3 or TRBV12-4, the J gene TRBJ2-1; either TRBD1 or TRBD2 may supply D (6 bases each). The CDR3 loop is CASRLRGRNYNEQFF. CDR3 bases: TGTGCCAGCCGCCTCCGGGGGCGGAACTACAATGAGCAGTTCTTC.